This record concerns one T cell receptor (beta chain) sequence. Some clones are missing from TCRdb's copy, which holds only in-frame ones; the method was immunoSEQ multiplex PCR. The sample gives under 25,000 clones, around 82% of which show up once; approximately 3% is in the top ten. The germline V gene has CDR1 LGHNT and CDR2 FRNRAP. The CDR3 has 11 residues. V was trimmed by 1 base and J by 4 bases, leaving 0 bases between them. This entry comes from a study of OX40 agonist ivuxolimab in advanced cancers. Material: CD4+ or CD8+ T cells sorted from blood, obtained in a trial of the OX40 agonist ivuxolimab. The TCR was taken from an adult with an advanced solid tumor such as melanoma, head and neck, liver or kidney cancer. This rearrangement joins TRBV12-5 to TRBJ2-3; D is ambiguous. The CDR3 region has the DNA TGTGCTAGTGGTTTGGCAGATACGCAGTATTTT. Amino acids: CASGLADTQYF.